The 15 T cell receptor beta chains reported below all come from one sample, sequenced in a study of T cells in Graves' hyperthyroidism and ophthalmopathy. The TCR beta CDR3 regions underwent amplification using RNA transcripts as the source. The HTBI primer set drove a first-round RT-PCR of the TCR CDR3. From the multiplex PCR reads, TCRdb called clonotypes with MiXCR, one entry per CDR3 protein. The sample holds some 490,000 distinct CDR3 sequences, about 16% seen once. Sequencing input: blood. The origin of the receptors is a woman aged 25 to 39 with Graves' ophthalmopathy.

This clonotype was recorded a few times. The V call is TRBV15, the J call TRBJ1-4; D remains ambiguous. The CDR3 is 15 amino acids. Germline values: CDR1 LNHNV, CDR2 YYDKDF (reference sequence). Trimming took 0 bases from V and 5 from J, leaving 10 bases between them. CDR3 amino acids: CATSRDLGGNEKLFF. The CDR3 bases are TGTGCCACCAGCAGAGATCTCGGCGGAAATGAAAAACTGTTTTTT.

V gene TRBV6-5 combines with J gene TRBJ2-7; D gene uncertain. CDR1 MNHEY and CDR2 SVGAGI come from the germline V gene. CDR3 length: 14 residues. V dropped 2 bases and J dropped 6 bases, with 14 bases sitting between them. In DNA form, the CDR3 reads TGTGCCAGCAGTTACCGTCAGATTAGTTCCGAGCAGTACTTC. This codes for CASSYRQISSEQYF.

This clonotype was counted a few times. The junction shows a germline mismatch at one end, possibly a read error. The chain combines TRBV6-1 with TRBJ1-5; a possible D gene is TRBD1 (6 bases). Per germline, CDR1 MNHNS and CDR2 SASEGT. The CDR3 is 13 amino acids. The CDR3 bases are TGTGCCAGCAATGAACAGGGACGGGAGCCCCAGCATTTT. Protein: CASNEQGREPQHF.

This clonotype was seen more than once but under ten times. The rearrangement joins TRBV7-8 to TRBJ1-1; TRBD1 aligns across 9 bases. Germline V gene lookup returns CDR1 SGHVS and CDR2 FQNEAQ. Unmatched junction bases numbered 6, after V lost 4 bases and J lost 6 bases. The CDR3 is made up of 14 amino acids. The CDR3 sequence is CASSSPHRGPEAFF. In DNA form, the CDR3 reads TGTGCCAGCAGCTCACCACACAGGGGGCCTGAAGCTTTCTTT.

The V gene is TRBV28, the J gene TRBJ2-7; TRBD1 aligns across 8 bases. This CDR3 has 16 residues. The V gene's germline CDR1 is MDHEN and CDR2 SYDVKM. V lost 5 bases, J lost 3 bases, and 12 bases stayed unmatched. The CDR3 spells CASSVTGQGAYYEQYF. CDR3 coding DNA: TGTGCCAGCAGTGTAACTGGGCAGGGGGCTTACTACGAGCAGTACTTC.

This clonotype has more than one count but fewer than ten. The chain combines TRBV19 with TRBJ1-5, with TRBD1 matching over 11 bases. Germline loops: CDR1 LNHDA, CDR2 SQIVND (reference sequence). This CDR3 is 15 amino acids long. J gave up 7 bases and V 1 base, and 3 bases lay outside the gene matches. In DNA form, the CDR3 reads TGTGCCAGTAGTATAGGGACAGGGGGCGGGCAGCCCCAGCATTTT. Translation gives CASSIGTGGGQPQHF.

This rearrangement joins TRBV11-2 to TRBJ1-4, with 11 bases that match TRBD1. V shed 4 bases, J shed 8 bases, and the junction held 6 bases outside the gene matches. Germline V gene data show CDR1 as SGHAT and CDR2 as FQNNGV. The CDR3 is 15 residues long. In DNA, the CDR3 is TGTGCCAGCAGCTCCGGGACAGGGGGGACCGAAAAACTGTTTTTT. It encodes CASSSGTGGTEKLFF.

This clonotype was recorded a few times. This sequence joins TRBV30 and TRBJ1-6; no reliable D call. CDR3 length: 15 amino acids. Trimming left V 3 bases short and J 8 bases short, with 17 bases between. CDR1 is GTSNPN, CDR2 SVGIG, per germline (reference sequence). The CDR3 DNA sequence: TGTGCCTGGAGGTGGTCGTGGGGAAGGGATTCACCCCTCCACTTT. This translates into CAWRWSWGRDSPLHF.

The chain employs TRBV10-3 and TRBJ1-6; 7 bases agree with TRBD1. Germline loops: CDR1 ENHRY, CDR2 SYGVKD. The CDR3 is 13 amino acids. V lost 6 bases to trimming and J lost 7 bases; unmatched junction nucleotides: 3. CDR3 amino acids: CAIRGTENSPLHF. CDR3 bases: TGTGCCATCAGGGGGACAGAGAATTCACCCCTCCACTTT.

This clonotype was seen repeatedly, ten times or more. V gene TRBV12-3 or TRBV12-4 combines with J gene TRBJ2-7; 8 nucleotides line up with TRBD1. Trimming cost V 5 bases and J 6 bases; bases outside gene matches: 6. The CDR3 has 13 residues. In DNA, the CDR3 is TGTGCCAGCAGTCGACAGGGGTTCGGCGAGCAGTACTTC. It translates to CASSRQGFGEQYF.

The J gene is TRBJ2-3, the V gene TRBV7-2, with a weak D call TRBD1 (6 bases). Germline V gene sequence: CDR1 SGHTA, CDR2 FQGNSA. V was shortened by 5 bases and J by 6 bases, with 18 bases between the two germline ends. This CDR3 is 15 amino acids long. CDR3 nucleotides: TGTGCCAGCAGCGCGAGGGGGTCCCAAGGGGATACGCAGTATTTT. Translated, it gives CASSARGSQGDTQYF.

This clonotype was counted many times. The chain recombines TRBV30 with TRBJ2-3; TRBD2 might be the D (6 bases). Germline V gives CDR1 GTSNPN, CDR2 SVGIG (reference sequence). CDR3 length equals 13 residues. The V and J ends lost 3 bases and 2 bases respectively, with 9 bases between them. The CDR3 sequence is CAWRRDFTDTQYF. In nucleotides, the CDR3 is TGTGCCTGGAGGAGGGACTTCACAGATACGCAGTATTTT.

This clonotype was found a few times. This chain joins TRBV27 and TRBJ1-4; no firm D call. Looked up from germline, CDR1 is MNHEY and CDR2 is SMNVEV (reference sequence). The germline V and J ends were trimmed by 5 bases and 0 bases, with 13 bases remaining between them. This CDR3 is 16 amino acids long. CDR3: CASSPLARATNEKLFF. In DNA, the CDR3 is TGTGCCAGCAGTCCCCTGGCCCGGGCAACTAATGAAAAACTGTTTTTT.

There are many counts of this clonotype. The CDR3 DNA reads TGCAGTGCTCGCCCCCGGGACTCTCTTTTTTACAATGAGCAGTTCTTC. This translates into CSARPRDSLFYNEQFF. The V call is TRBV20-1, the J call TRBJ2-1; possible D gene TRBD2, 6 bases. The V end was cut by 5 bases, the J end by 4 bases, with 21 bases between. The germline CDR1 and CDR2 sequences are DFQATT and SNEGSKA (reference sequence). The length of the CDR3 is 16 residues.

This clonotype has a count of ten or more. The rearrangement links TRBV28 to TRBJ2-1; 14 bases are a match to TRBD2. CDR3 length: 16 amino acids. The V and J ends lost 5 bases and 8 bases, in that order; junction bases with no gene match: 8. CDR1 is MDHEN and CDR2 is SYDVKM in the germline V gene. This CDR3 is CASSPPGTSGSYEQFF. CDR3 nucleotide sequence: TGTGCCAGCAGTCCCCCCGGGACTAGCGGGAGTTATGAGCAGTTCTTC.